A selection of T cell receptor beta chains follows, all from one sample in a study of blood T cell repertoires in COVID-19. Measured with immunoSEQ multiplex PCR; TCRdb has only the in-frame clones, and not every one. Found here are hundreds of thousands of clones, about 86% of them singletons; the top ten hold around 3.3%. The source material was PBMCs or T cells enriched from blood (not recorded which). The receptors were sampled from a woman in her forties with acute COVID-19. CDR3s leave out the opening cysteine and the closing phenylalanine or tryptophan. Each record gives: J gene, V gene, CDR3 protein.

TRBJ2-1 TRBV15 ATSRGTSYNEQF
TRBJ2-7 TRBV2 ASTEGGGSYEQY
TRBJ2-7 TRBV18 ASSPSRENNEQY
TRBJ2-1 TRBV11-3 ASSRTSGSLAEQF
TRBJ2-7 TRBV4-1 ASSQVSSGYYEQY
TRBJ1-6 TRBV7-3 ASSLMGSSYNSPLH
TRBJ2-5 TRBV5-1 ASSPGLVAETQY
TRBJ1-1 TRBV7-2 ASSFLANTEAF
TRBJ2-2 TRBV9 ASSATGRTPGELF
TRBJ2-6 TRBV4-1 ASSQDESGALSGANVLT
TRBJ2-5 TRBV2 ASSVSRQETQY
TRBJ2-7 TRBV6-5 ASRTDRGIDEQY
TRBJ1-4 TRBV30 AWARQHNEKLF
TRBJ2-3 TRBV9 ASSHPRDSSTDTQY
TRBJ2-1 TRBV28 ASSSRGQLNNEQF
TRBJ1-5 TRBV5-6 ASSLWTSHQPQH
TRBJ2-7 TRBV10-2 ASRIAGGPGEIEQY
TRBJ1-1 TRBV5-5 ASSPNRGRGTEAF
TRBJ2-3 TRBV2 ASSPSGKWEDTQY
TRBJ2-3 TRBV5-1 ASSLAGTSGTDTQY
TRBJ1-4 TRBV5-1 ASSLDRGGEKLF
TRBJ2-7 TRBV6-5 ASIRQGATHEQY
TRBJ1-5 TRBV19 ASSIRGRRSNQPQH
TRBJ1-2 TRBV7-3 ASSPDSSFGGYT
TRBJ2-3 TRBV10-1 ASSERVAGGPFADTQY
TRBJ2-5 TRBV28 ASSFLGVETQY
TRBJ1-1 TRBV18 ASSGPGQGIRNTEAF
TRBJ2-5 TRBV6-1 ASSEREPQETQY
TRBJ1-6 TRBV5-1 ASSREAERSPLH
TRBJ2-2 TRBV5-1 ASSLTSANTGELF
TRBJ1-1 TRBV7-3 ASSSRGTGRTEAF
TRBJ1-1 TRBV7-9 ASSAYVGAF
TRBJ2-7 TRBV4-1 ASSQVTSGRYEQY
TRBJ2-3 TRBV2 ASSEEGQNTDTQY
TRBJ2-5 TRBV6-5 ASRPTVEETQY
TRBJ1-6 TRBV3-1/TRBV3-2 ASSPKDRGNSPLH
TRBJ1-3 TRBV2 ASSVGSGNTIY
TRBJ1-2 TRBV6-5 ASSYSGDKLYGYT
TRBJ1-2 TRBV12-3/TRBV12-4 ASSPTVNYGYT
TRBJ2-6 TRBV4-2 ASSQAGQASGANVLT
TRBJ2-1 TRBV5-1 ASSLISGTRNEQF
TRBJ2-7 TRBV5-6 ASSPVSGRHYEQY
TRBJ1-3 TRBV7-3 ASSPLVRQGAEGNTIY
TRBJ2-1 TRBV7-7 ASSLDRDSSYNEQF
TRBJ2-3 TRBV6-5 ASSWRGTSGTDTQY
TRBJ1-5 TRBV10-3 AISESGGSNQPQH
TRBJ1-1 TRBV2 ASARESETEAF
TRBJ1-6 TRBV2 ARRGSSGSPLH
TRBJ1-4 TRBV5-4 ASSLEPGINEKLF
TRBJ2-1 TRBV3-1/TRBV3-2 ASSQDLPQGGFNEQF
TRBJ1-4 TRBV29-1 SVRTGTGNEKLF
TRBJ2-1 TRBV7-2 ASSLFRRGDEQF
TRBJ2-3 TRBV11-2 ASSLLARSTDTQY
TRBJ1-4 TRBV15 ATTPGQGETNEKLF
TRBJ2-7 TRBV9 ASSVDLSSYEQY
TRBJ1-6 TRBV5-1 ASSLELGRDSPLH
TRBJ1-1 TRBV12-5 ASGFNSLSNTEAF